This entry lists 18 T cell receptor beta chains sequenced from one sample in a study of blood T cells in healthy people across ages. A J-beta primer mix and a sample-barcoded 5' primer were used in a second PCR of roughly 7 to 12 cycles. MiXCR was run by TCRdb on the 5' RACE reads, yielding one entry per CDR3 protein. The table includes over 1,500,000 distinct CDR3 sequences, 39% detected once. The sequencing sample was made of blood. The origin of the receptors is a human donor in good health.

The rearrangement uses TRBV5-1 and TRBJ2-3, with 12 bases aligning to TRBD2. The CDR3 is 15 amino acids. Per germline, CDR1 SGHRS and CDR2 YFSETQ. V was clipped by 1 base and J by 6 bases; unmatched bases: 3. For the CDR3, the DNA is TGCGCCAGCAGCTTGCGGACTAGCGGGGTGGATACGCAGTATTTT. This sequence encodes CASSLRTSGVDTQYF.

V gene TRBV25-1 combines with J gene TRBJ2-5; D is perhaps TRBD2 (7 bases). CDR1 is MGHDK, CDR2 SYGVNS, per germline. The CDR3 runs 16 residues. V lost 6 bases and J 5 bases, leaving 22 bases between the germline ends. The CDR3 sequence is CASSASGTGGRETQYF. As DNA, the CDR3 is TGTGCCAGCAGCGCGTCCGGGACGGGGGGCCGGGAGACCCAGTACTTC.

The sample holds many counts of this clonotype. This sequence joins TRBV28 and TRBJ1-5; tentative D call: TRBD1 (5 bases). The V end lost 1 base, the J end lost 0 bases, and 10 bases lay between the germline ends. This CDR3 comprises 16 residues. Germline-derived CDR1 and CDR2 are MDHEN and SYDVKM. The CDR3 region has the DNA TGTGCCAGCAGTTTATTCACAGGCTATAGCAATCAGCCCCAGCATTTT. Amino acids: CASSLFTGYSNQPQHF.

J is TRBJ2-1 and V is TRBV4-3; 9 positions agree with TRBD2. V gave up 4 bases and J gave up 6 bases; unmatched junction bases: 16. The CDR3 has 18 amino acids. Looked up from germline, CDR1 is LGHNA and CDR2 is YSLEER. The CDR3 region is CASSPAGGGGAVINEQFF. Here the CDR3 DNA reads TGCGCCAGCAGCCCCGCGGGGGGCGGGGGGGCCGTCATCAATGAGCAGTTCTTC.

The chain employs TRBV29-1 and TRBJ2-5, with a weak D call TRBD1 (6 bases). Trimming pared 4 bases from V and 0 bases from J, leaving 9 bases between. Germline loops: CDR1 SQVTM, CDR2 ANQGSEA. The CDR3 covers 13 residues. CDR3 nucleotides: TGCAGCGTTGTAAGGGACAACCAAGAGACCCAGTACTTC. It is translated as CSVVRDNQETQYF. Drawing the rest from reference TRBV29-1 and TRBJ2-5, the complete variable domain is SAVISQKPSRDICQRGTSLTIQCQVDSQVTMMFWYRQQPGQSLTLIATANQGSEATYESGFVIDKFPISRPNLTFSTLTVSNMSPEDSSIYLCSVVRDNQETQYFGPGTRLLVL.

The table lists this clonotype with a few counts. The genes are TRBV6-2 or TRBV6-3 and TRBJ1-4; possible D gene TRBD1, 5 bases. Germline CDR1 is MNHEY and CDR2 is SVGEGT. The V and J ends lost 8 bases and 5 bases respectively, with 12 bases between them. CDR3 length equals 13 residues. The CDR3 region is CASARQLNEKLFF. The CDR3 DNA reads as TGTGCCAGCGCCCGACAGCTCAATGAAAAACTGTTTTTT.

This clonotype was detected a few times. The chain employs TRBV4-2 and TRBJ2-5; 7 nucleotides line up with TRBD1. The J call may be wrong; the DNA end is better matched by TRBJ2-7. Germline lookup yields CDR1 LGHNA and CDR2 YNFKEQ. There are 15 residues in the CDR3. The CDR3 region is CASSQSSGQPYEQYF. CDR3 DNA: TGTGCCAGCAGCCAATCATCGGGACAGCCATACGAGCAGTACTTC.

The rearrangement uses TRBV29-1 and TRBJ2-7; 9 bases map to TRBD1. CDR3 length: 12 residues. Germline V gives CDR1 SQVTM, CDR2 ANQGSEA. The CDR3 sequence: CSVWTGAYEQYF. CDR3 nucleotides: TGCAGTGTATGGACAGGGGCCTACGAGCAGTACTTC.

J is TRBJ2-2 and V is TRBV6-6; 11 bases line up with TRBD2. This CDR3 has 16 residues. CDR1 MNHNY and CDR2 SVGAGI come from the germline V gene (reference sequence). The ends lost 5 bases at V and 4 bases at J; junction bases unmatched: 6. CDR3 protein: CASSRSGGAGTGELFF. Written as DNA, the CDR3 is TGTGCCAGCAGTCGTAGCGGGGGGGCCGGCACCGGGGAGCTGTTTTTT.

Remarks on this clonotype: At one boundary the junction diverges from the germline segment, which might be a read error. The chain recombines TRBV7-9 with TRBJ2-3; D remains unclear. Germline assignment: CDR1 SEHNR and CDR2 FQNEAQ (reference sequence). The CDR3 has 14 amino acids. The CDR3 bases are TGTGCCAGCGTTGAAGGACCCTACACAGATACACAGTATTTT. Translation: CASVEGPYTDTQYF.

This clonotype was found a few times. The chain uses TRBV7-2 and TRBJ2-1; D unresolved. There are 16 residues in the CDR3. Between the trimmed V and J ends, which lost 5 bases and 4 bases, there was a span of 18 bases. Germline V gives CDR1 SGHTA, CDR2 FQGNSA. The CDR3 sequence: CASSLYRQIPYNEQFF. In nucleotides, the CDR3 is TGTGCCAGCAGCCTTTACCGGCAGATCCCTTACAATGAGCAGTTCTTC.

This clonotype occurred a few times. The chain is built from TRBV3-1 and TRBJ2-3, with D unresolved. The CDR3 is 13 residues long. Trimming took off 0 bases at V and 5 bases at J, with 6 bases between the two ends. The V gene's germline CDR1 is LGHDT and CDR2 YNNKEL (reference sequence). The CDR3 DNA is TGTGCCAGCAGCCAAGATATAGGAGATACGCAGTATTTT. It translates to CASSQDIGDTQYF.

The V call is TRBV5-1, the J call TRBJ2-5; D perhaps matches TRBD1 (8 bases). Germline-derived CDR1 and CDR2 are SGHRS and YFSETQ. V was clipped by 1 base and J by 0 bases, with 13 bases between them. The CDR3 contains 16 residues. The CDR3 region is CASSLSGTGYQETQYF. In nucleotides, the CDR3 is TGCGCCAGCAGCTTGAGCGGGACAGGCTACCAAGAGACCCAGTACTTC.

CDR3 residues: CASSQARASYEQYF. DNA of the CDR3: TGTGCCAGCAGCCAAGCTCGTGCGTCCTACGAGCAGTACTTC. The chain joins TRBV3-1 to TRBJ2-7, with D uncertain. With 1 base removed from V and 1 base from J, the gap between germline ends came to 8 bases. Germline values: CDR1 LGHDT, CDR2 YNNKEL (reference sequence). CDR3 size: 14 residues.

The CDR3 loop is CASSVKPPGTEASYEQYF. The CDR3 nucleotides are TGTGCCAGCAGCGTAAAACCCCCCGGGACAGAGGCTTCCTACGAGCAGTACTTC. This chain links TRBV5-6 with TRBJ2-7; 7 nucleotides align to TRBD1. The CDR3 covers 18 residues. Germline V CDR1 and CDR2: SGHDT, YYEEEE. Germline trimming cut 4 bases from V and 1 base from J; bases unmatched to any gene: 17.

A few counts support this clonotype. CDR3 nucleotides: TGTGCCAGCAGCTTAGTGACAGGGGGGGGCCAGCCCCAGCATTTT. It yields the protein CASSLVTGGGQPQHF. The V gene is TRBV7-2, the J gene TRBJ1-5, with 9 nucleotides matching TRBD1. The CDR3 is 15 residues long. Germline CDR1 and CDR2: SGHTA and FQGNSA. The trim removed 1 base at V and 7 bases at J, leaving 5 bases unmatched. The full variable domain, completed using reference TRBV7-2 and TRBJ1-5, is GAGVSQSPSNKVTEKGKDVELRCDPISGHTALYWYRQSLGQGLEFLIYFQGNSAPDKSGLPSDRFSAERTGGSVSTLTIQRTQQEDSAVYLCASSLVTGGGQPQHFGDGTRLSIL.

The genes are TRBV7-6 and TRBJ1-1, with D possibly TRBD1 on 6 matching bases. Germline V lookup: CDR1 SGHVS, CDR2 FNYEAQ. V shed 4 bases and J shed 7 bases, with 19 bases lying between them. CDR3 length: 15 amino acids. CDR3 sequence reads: CASSSQTLDRLEAFF. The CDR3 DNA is TGTGCCAGCAGCTCTCAAACCCTGGACAGACTTGAAGCTTTCTTT. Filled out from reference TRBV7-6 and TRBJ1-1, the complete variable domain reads GAGVSQSPRYKVTKRGQDVALRCDPISGHVSLYWYRQALGQGPEFLTYFNYEAQQDKSGLPNDRFSAERPEGSISTLTIQRTEQRDSAMYRCASSSQTLDRLEAFFGQGTRLTVV.

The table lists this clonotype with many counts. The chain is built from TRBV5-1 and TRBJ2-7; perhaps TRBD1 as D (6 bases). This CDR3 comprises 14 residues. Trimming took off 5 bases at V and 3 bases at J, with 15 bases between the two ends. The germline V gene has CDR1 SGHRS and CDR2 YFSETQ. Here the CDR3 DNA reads TGCGCCAGCAGTCAGGGACAAGACATCTACGAGCAGTACTTC. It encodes CASSQGQDIYEQYF.